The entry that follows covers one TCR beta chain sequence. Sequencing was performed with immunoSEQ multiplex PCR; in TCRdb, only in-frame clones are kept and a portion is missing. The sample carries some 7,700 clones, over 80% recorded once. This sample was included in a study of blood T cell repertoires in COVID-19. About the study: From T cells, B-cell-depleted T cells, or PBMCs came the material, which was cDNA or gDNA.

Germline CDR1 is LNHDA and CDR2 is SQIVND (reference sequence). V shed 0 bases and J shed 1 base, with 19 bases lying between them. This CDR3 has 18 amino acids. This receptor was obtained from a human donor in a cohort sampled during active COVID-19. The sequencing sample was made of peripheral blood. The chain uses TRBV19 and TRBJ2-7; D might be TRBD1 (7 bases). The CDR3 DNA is TGTGCCAGTAGTATAGAGGGAGGCACAGGGGCGAGGTCCTACGAGCAGTACTTC. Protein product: CASSIEGGTGARSYEQYF. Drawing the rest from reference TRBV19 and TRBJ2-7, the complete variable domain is DGGITQSPKYLFRKEGQNVTLSCEQNLNHDAMYWYRQDPGQGLRLIYYSQIVNDFQKGDIAEGYSVSREKKESFPLTVTSAQKNPTAFYLCASSIEGGTGARSYEQYFGPGTRLTVT.